Following are 21 T cell receptor beta chains from one sample sequenced in a study of response to subunit inactivated influenza vaccine. One entry per CDR3 protein, called by TCRdb with MiXCR from the RT-PCR reads. The sample lists 500,000 to 550,000 distinct CDR3 sequences, about 8% occurring once. The specimen comprised PBMCs from blood, sampled around 2 years after vaccination. These receptors were obtained from a man between 50 and 75 years old who received an inactivated influenza vaccine.

The gene calls are TRBV5-4 and TRBJ1-1; the D gene is possibly TRBD1 (6 bases). This CDR3 is 13 amino acids long. CDR1 is SGHNT, CDR2 YYREEE, per germline (reference sequence). V was trimmed by 9 bases and J by 0 bases, leaving 12 bases between them. The CDR3 region has the DNA TGTGCCACCGCCCCAGGGGTGAACACTGAAGCTTTCTTT. Translation: CATAPGVNTEAFF. The full variable domain, completed using reference TRBV5-4 and TRBJ1-1, is ETGVTQSPTHLIKTRGQQVTLRCSSQSGHNTVSWYQQALGQGPQFIFQYYREEENGRGNFPPRFSGLQFPNYSSELNVNALELDDSALYLCATAPGVNTEAFFGQGTRLTVV.

The chain links TRBV4-2 to TRBJ2-1; maybe TRBD1 (5 bases). The CDR3 covers 13 residues. In germline, CDR1 is LGHNA, CDR2 YNFKEQ. Trimming cost V 5 bases and J 12 bases, with 17 bases left between them. The CDR3 DNA reads as TGTGCCAGCAGCGAACAGTTAACGCAGGGGCAGTTCTTC. Its translation is CASSEQLTQGQFF.

This clonotype has at least ten counts. The chain joins TRBV19 to TRBJ2-3; 8 bases map to TRBD1. This CDR3 has 15 residues. V lost 5 bases, J lost 2 bases, and 6 bases stayed unmatched. Germline assignment: CDR1 LNHDA and CDR2 SQIVND (reference sequence). The CDR3 is CASSGTGSPTDTQYF. CDR3 coding DNA: TGTGCCAGTAGTGGGACAGGAAGTCCCACAGATACGCAGTATTTT.

This clonotype has more than one count but fewer than ten. The V call is TRBV10-3, the J call TRBJ2-7; tentatively, D is TRBD1 (5 bases). The CDR3 extends over 14 amino acids. Trimming took off 4 bases at V and 3 bases at J, with 13 bases between the two ends. The germline V gene encodes CDR1 ENHRY and CDR2 SYGVKD. This CDR3 reads CAISVGQGFYEQYF. CDR3 sequence (DNA): TGTGCCATCAGTGTCGGGCAGGGCTTCTACGAGCAGTACTTC.

This clonotype was recorded a few times. The chain employs TRBV20-1 and TRBJ2-2; D is unresolved. Germline loops: CDR1 DFQATT, CDR2 SNEGSKA (reference sequence). The CDR3 contains 12 residues. V gave up 6 bases and J gave up 2 bases, with 7 bases separating them. This CDR3 is CSANRNTGELFF. The CDR3, as DNA: TGCAGTGCCAACAGAAACACCGGGGAGCTGTTTTTT.

Many counts were recorded for this clonotype. The rearrangement uses TRBV2 and TRBJ2-2, with D maybe TRBD1 (6 bases). This CDR3 has 16 amino acids. The V gene lost 2 bases and the J gene lost 1 base, with 11 bases spanning the gap. The germline CDR1 and CDR2 sequences are SNHLY and FYNNEI. Written as DNA, the CDR3 is TGTGCCAGCAGTGAACAGGGGTTGAGGAACACCGGGGAGCTGTTTTTT. Translation: CASSEQGLRNTGELFF.

This clonotype was detected many times. Being one base from a much bigger clone, this may be a read error. This chain joins TRBV7-2 and TRBJ1-3; D call uncertain. This CDR3 is 14 amino acids long. Trimming stripped 6 bases from V and 0 bases from J, with 9 bases between. Germline CDR1 is SGHTA and CDR2 is FQGNSA. This CDR3 is CASRPGFSGNTIYF. DNA for the CDR3: TGTGCCAGCAGACCTGGTTTCTCTGGAAACACCATATATTTT.

V is TRBV24-1 and J is TRBJ2-3; either TRBD1 or TRBD2 may fit D (5 bases each). Germline V gene sequence: CDR1 KGHDR, CDR2 SFDVKD. The CDR3 has 15 amino acids. The V end lost 3 bases, the J end lost 6 bases, and 15 bases lay between the germline ends. CDR3 loop: CATSDVGPIPDTQYF. The DNA for the CDR3 is TGTGCCACCAGTGATGTGGGACCGATCCCCGATACGCAGTATTTT.

This clonotype was counted at least ten times. The gene calls are TRBV5-5 and TRBJ2-1; 7 bases fit TRBD1. Trimming removed 2 bases from V and 8 bases from J; junction bases left unmatched: 4. Germline V gene data show CDR1 as SGHKS and CDR2 as YYEKEE (reference sequence). The CDR3 length is 13 residues. For the CDR3, the DNA is TGTGCCAGCAGCTTCGCACAGGGGTATGAGCAGTTCTTC. Translating gives CASSFAQGYEQFF.

The CDR3 loop is CSVNSSGEQYF. CDR3 sequence (DNA): TGCAGCGTCAACTCTAGCGGTGAGCAGTACTTC. The chain recombines TRBV29-1 with TRBJ2-7; TRBD2 matches 7 bases. V shed 6 bases, J shed 7 bases, and the junction held 6 bases outside the gene matches. The CDR3 has 11 amino acids. The V gene's germline CDR1 is SQVTM and CDR2 ANQGSEA.

This clonotype came up a few times. This chain's CDR3 is CAWSERNQPQHF. The CDR3 nucleotides read TGTGCCTGGAGTGAGCGCAATCAGCCCCAGCATTTT. This rearrangement joins TRBV30 to TRBJ1-5, with unresolved D. V was shortened by 1 base and J by 2 bases, with 3 bases between the two germline ends. Germline V CDR1 and CDR2: GTSNPN, SVGIG (reference sequence). This CDR3 comprises 12 residues.

The chain has TRBV4-2 and TRBJ2-7; D not resolved. The CDR3 length is 14 residues. The germline gives CDR1 LGHNA, CDR2 YNFKEQ. The V and J ends lost 0 bases and 0 bases respectively, with 6 bases between them. The CDR3 DNA follows: TGTGCCAGCAGCCAAGATACCGGCTCCTACGAGCAGTACTTC. Translating gives CASSQDTGSYEQYF.

This clonotype was detected many times. V gene TRBV20-1 combines with J gene TRBJ2-3, with D perhaps TRBD1 or TRBD2 (5 bases each). Trimming took 3 bases from V and 2 from J, leaving 9 bases between them. This CDR3 spans 13 amino acids. From germline, CDR1 is DFQATT and CDR2 SNEGSKA (reference sequence). The CDR3 reads CSARGENTDTQYF. As DNA, the CDR3 is TGCAGTGCTAGGGGGGAAAACACAGATACGCAGTATTTT.

This clonotype came up many times. V is TRBV7-8 and J is TRBJ2-7; TRBD1 matches 7 bases. V lost 5 bases and J lost 0; bases outside the gene matches: 7. This CDR3 has 15 residues. Germline-derived CDR1 and CDR2 are SGHVS and FQNEAQ. CDR3 nucleotides: TGTGCCAGCAGCCCGAGGGGGCAACCCTCCTACGAGCAGTACTTC. This encodes CASSPRGQPSYEQYF.

The table lists this clonotype with many counts. The chain has TRBV3-1 and TRBJ2-1, with D hard to call. Trimming took 1 base from V and 5 from J, leaving 3 bases between them. CDR1 is LGHDT, CDR2 YNNKEL, per germline (reference sequence). This CDR3 spans 12 amino acids. The CDR3 DNA reads as TGTGCCAGCAGCCAAGCCAACAATGAGCAGTTCTTC. Amino acid sequence: CASSQANNEQFF.

In this sample, this clonotype turned up many times. The chain has TRBV20-1 and TRBJ2-1; D is perhaps TRBD1 or TRBD2 (6 bases each). This CDR3 region has 13 residues. Trimming stripped 5 bases from V and 9 bases from J, with 17 bases between. Germline values: CDR1 DFQATT, CDR2 SNEGSKA (reference sequence). The CDR3 region is CSAPSYGGSEQFF. The CDR3 bases are TGCAGTGCTCCATCCTACGGGGGCAGTGAGCAGTTCTTC.

The chain employs TRBV24-1 and TRBJ2-7, with a tentative D call TRBD2 (5 bases). The germline CDR1 and CDR2 sequences are KGHDR and SFDVKD. The CDR3 has 14 amino acids. Trimming left V 4 bases short and J 0 bases short, with 9 bases between. In DNA, the CDR3 is TGTGCCACCAGTGACAGGACTGCCTCCTACGAGCAGTACTTC. It is translated as CATSDRTASYEQYF.

V and J are TRBV30 and TRBJ1-4, with D perhaps TRBD1 (6 bases). The V and J ends lost 5 bases and 4 bases respectively, with 11 bases between them. The V gene's germline CDR1 is GTSNPN and CDR2 SVGIG (reference sequence). CDR3 length equals 13 residues. This CDR3 reads CAWAGDLNEKLFF. The CDR3 DNA follows: TGTGCCTGGGCAGGGGACCTTAATGAAAAACTGTTTTTT.

A few counts support this clonotype. The chain is built from TRBV4-1 and TRBJ1-4, with 10 positions matching TRBD1. V lost 4 bases and J lost 12; bases outside the gene matches: 14. Germline V gene sequence: CDR1 MGHRA, CDR2 YSYEKL. The length of the CDR3 is 16 residues. The CDR3 is CASSPSPGTGARQLFF. CDR3 sequence (DNA): TGCGCCAGCAGCCCGAGCCCTGGGACAGGGGCGCGTCAACTGTTTTTT.

The V and J genes are TRBV5-4 and TRBJ2-5; 8 nucleotides line up with TRBD2. V was clipped by 1 base and J by 5 bases; unmatched bases: 13. This CDR3 spans 17 amino acids. The germline CDR1 and CDR2 sequences are SGHNT and YYREEE (reference sequence). The CDR3 protein is CASSLRTSTGPAETQYF. CDR3 nucleotides: TGTGCCAGCAGCTTGAGGACTAGCACAGGGCCAGCGGAGACCCAGTACTTC. The whole variable domain, filled in from reference TRBV5-4 and TRBJ2-5, reads ETGVTQSPTHLIKTRGQQVTLRCSSQSGHNTVSWYQQALGQGPQFIFQYYREEENGRGNFPPRFSGLQFPNYSSELNVNALELDDSALYLCASSLRTSTGPAETQYFGPGTRLLVL.

V is TRBV18 and J is TRBJ2-7; 7 positions agree with TRBD1. V shed 5 bases and J 1 base; nucleotides not matched to a gene: 8. In germline, CDR1 is KGHSH, CDR2 LQKENI. The CDR3 is 15 amino acids. DNA of the CDR3: TGTGCCAGCTCAGGGGGACAGATACATTCCTACGAGCAGTACTTC. It yields the protein CASSGGQIHSYEQYF.